This record concerns one T cell receptor beta chain sequence. Its antigen is not known. Trimming took 3 bases from V and 9 from J, leaving 18 bases between them. The CDR3 is 15 amino acids. CDR1 is MGHDK and CDR2 is SYGVNS in the germline V gene. The record originates from a study of Ad26.COV2.S vaccination and SARS-CoV-2 variants. Study overall: In the COV1001 trial, the donor was in the Ad26.COV2.S arm. By the intramuscular route, Ad26.COV2.S was given once, or twice 56 days apart. Study outcomes and limitations: Ad26.COV2.S recipients had broader spike-specific TCRs (P = 0.0014).

Method: immunoSEQ multiplex PCR; TCRdb's copy keeps in-frame clones and lacks some. This table has some 350,000 clones, roughly 85% appearing once. As for treatment: 19 received Ad26.COV2.S at low or high dose, single or two shots; about five received placebo; per-sample allocation not given. After the first vaccine or placebo injection, samples were drawn on day 63. This person who donated was an adult of 18-55 years in Boston. The TCR sequence derives from a person aged 18-60 years who received the Ad26.COV2.S COVID-19 vaccine or a placebo. The V and J genes are TRBV25-1 and TRBJ2-1; possible D gene TRBD2, 5 bases. This specimen was peripheral blood, taken in a trial of Ad26.COV2.S vaccine versus placebo. This CDR3 is CASSDQSLVLGEQFF. In DNA form, the CDR3 reads TGTGCCAGCAGTGATCAATCACTAGTTTTGGGTGAGCAGTTCTTC.